The 12 T cell receptor beta chains below all came from one sample that was sequenced in a study of blood T cell repertoires in COVID-19. Profiling relied on immunoSEQ multiplex PCR, and the TCRdb table lists in-frame clones only, not all of them. The sample records about 74,000 clones, around 78% being singletons. Sequenced material: peripheral blood. All receptors derive from a human donor in a cohort sampled during active COVID-19.

V gene TRBV9 combines with J gene TRBJ1-1; D might be TRBD1 (5 bases). The CDR3 consists of 14 residues. Germline loops: CDR1 SGDLS, CDR2 YYNGEE. Trimming pared 4 bases from V and 4 bases from J, leaving 14 bases between. The CDR3 here is CASSTTQGGTEAFF. In DNA, the CDR3 is TGTGCCAGCAGCACCACTCAGGGCGGCACTGAAGCTTTCTTT.

The rearrangement uses TRBV4-1 and TRBJ2-1, with D possibly TRBD1 on 5 matching bases. The CDR3 is 17 amino acids. V gave up 3 bases and J gave up 0 bases, with 15 bases separating them. The V gene's germline CDR1 is MGHRA and CDR2 YSYEKL. In DNA, the CDR3 is TGCGCCAGCAGCCAGCGGACATCCGCCGGCTCCTACAATGAGCAGTTCTTC. Its translation: CASSQRTSAGSYNEQFF.

The chain carries TRBV6-2 or TRBV6-3 and TRBJ2-7; D gene uncertain. CDR3 length: 11 amino acids. V was trimmed by 6 bases and J by 3 bases, leaving 6 bases between them. CDR1 is MNHEY, CDR2 SVGEGT, per germline. The CDR3, as DNA: TGTGCCAGCAGCCGCGACTACGAGCAGTACTTC. Protein product: CASSRDYEQYF.

This clone was seen a single time. Other DNA sequences in the same sample also yield this CDR3. V is TRBV6-5 and J is TRBJ2-7; 7 positions match TRBD2. J lost 2 bases, V lost 4 bases, and 5 bases had no gene match. The germline V gene encodes CDR1 MNHEY and CDR2 SVGAGI. The CDR3 is made up of 14 amino acids. The DNA for the CDR3 is TGTGCCAGCAGTTCAGCCGGGGGGACCTACGAGCAGTACTTC. Translating gives CASSSAGGTYEQYF.

The chain recombines TRBV4-2 with TRBJ2-7; D is undetermined. Per the germline V gene, CDR1 is LGHNA and CDR2 is YNFKEQ. V was trimmed by 0 bases and J by 6 bases, leaving 6 bases between them. There are 12 residues in the CDR3. This CDR3 is CASSQDRSEQYF. As DNA, the CDR3 is TGTGCCAGCAGCCAAGATCGTAGCGAGCAGTACTTC.

This sequence joins TRBV27 and TRBJ1-5; D may be TRBD1 (5 bases). Germline V gene lookup returns CDR1 MNHEY and CDR2 SMNVEV (reference sequence). This CDR3 is built from 13 residues. V lost 8 bases and J 1 base, leaving 9 bases between the germline ends. The CDR3 spells CASGGDSNQPQHF. The CDR3 nucleotides read TGTGCCAGCGGAGGGGACAGCAATCAGCCCCAGCATTTT.

This clone has more than one count but fewer than ten. V and J are TRBV28 and TRBJ2-1, with 8 bases identical to TRBD1. V gave up 6 bases and J gave up 6 bases; unmatched junction bases: 13. The CDR3 has 16 residues. The germline V gene encodes CDR1 MDHEN and CDR2 SYDVKM. CDR3 bases: TGTGCCAGCAGGATTCCGGGACAGGCTACCATCAATGAGCAGTTCTTC. Its protein is CASRIPGQATINEQFF.

This rearrangement joins TRBV6-5 to TRBJ1-4; D remains unclear. Germline V CDR1 and CDR2: MNHEY, SVGAGI. CDR3 length equals 14 residues. The V end lost 5 bases, the J end lost 3 bases, and 10 bases lay between the germline ends. CDR3 in amino acids: CASSIVSANEKLFF. The CDR3 DNA reads TGTGCCAGCAGTATCGTGAGCGCTAATGAAAAACTGTTTTTT.

This clone appeared a few times. The V call is TRBV4-1, the J call TRBJ2-7; D remains unclear. The CDR3 totals 15 residues. Germline V gene lookup returns CDR1 MGHRA and CDR2 YSYEKL. V was shortened by 0 bases and J by 2 bases, with 11 bases between the two germline ends. CDR3 in amino acids: CASSQDPTLTYEQYF. CDR3 bases: TGCGCCAGCAGCCAAGACCCGACTCTTACCTACGAGCAGTACTTC.

This clone was counted a single time. The chain carries TRBV5-1 and TRBJ2-7; 8 bases agree with TRBD1. The V and J ends lost 0 bases and 3 bases, in that order; junction bases with no gene match: 5. The CDR3 length is 15 residues. The germline V gene encodes CDR1 SGHRS and CDR2 YFSETQ. For the CDR3, the DNA is TGCGCCAGCAGCTTGGTAACAGGGGGAGACTACGAGCAGTACTTC. It specifies CASSLVTGGDYEQYF. The full variable domain, its missing parts supplied by reference TRBV5-1 and TRBJ2-7, is KAGVTQTPRYLIKTRGQQVTLSCSPISGHRSVSWYQQTPGQGLQFLFEYFSETQRNKGNFPGRFSGRQFSNSRSEMNVSTLELGDSALYLCASSLVTGGDYEQYFGPGTRLTVT.

This clone has just a few counts. The chain uses TRBV30 and TRBJ2-7; 10 bases match TRBD2. Germline lookup yields CDR1 GTSNPN and CDR2 SVGIG (reference sequence). V shed 4 bases and J 6 bases; nucleotides not matched to a gene: 12. This CDR3 region has 15 residues. The CDR3 nucleotides are TGTGCCTGGATCCGACAAAGCGGGAGGGGTAGCGAGCAGTACTTC. This encodes CAWIRQSGRGSEQYF.

This clone was found a few times. The rearrangement uses TRBV2 and TRBJ2-1; the match to TRBD2 covers 13 bases. V lost 7 bases to trimming and J lost 9 bases; unmatched junction nucleotides: 12. CDR3 length: 16 amino acids. Germline V CDR1 and CDR2: SNHLY, FYNNEI. The CDR3 DNA reads TGTGCCAGCAAAGGGAGGACTAGCGGGAGAAAGGGTGAGCAGTTCTTC. Protein product: CASKGRTSGRKGEQFF.